These 13 T cell receptor beta chains were sequenced from one sample in a study of blood T cells in healthy people across ages. Together with a sample-barcoded 5' primer, a J-beta primer mix was included in a second PCR lasting roughly 6 to 12 cycles. Using its own MiXCR run on the 5' RACE reads, TCRdb lists one record per CDR3 protein. The sample contains about a million distinct CDR3 sequences, approximately 49% of which appear only once. Sequencing used blood. These receptors were collected from a man aged 30 to 39 in good health.

This chain links TRBV2 with TRBJ1-2; D is unclear. CDR1 SNHLY and CDR2 FYNNEI come from the germline V gene. The CDR3 contains 8 residues. The V gene lost 11 bases and the J gene lost 8 bases, with 6 bases spanning the gap. The CDR3 sequence is CAREGYTF. DNA of the CDR3: TGTGCCCGCGAAGGCTACACCTTC.

The sample holds one count of this clonotype. The chain recombines TRBV7-2 with TRBJ2-7; tentatively, D is TRBD1 or TRBD2 (5 bases each). The V end was cut by 5 bases, the J end by 5 bases, with 16 bases between. The CDR3 covers 14 residues. Germline values: CDR1 SGHTA, CDR2 FQGNSA. This CDR3 reads CASSVGPGPNEQYF. The CDR3 nucleotides are TGTGCCAGCAGCGTGGGCCCGGGGCCCAACGAGCAGTACTTC. Full variable domain (outside the CDR3, taken from reference TRBV7-2 and TRBJ2-7): GAGVSQSPSNKVTEKGKDVELRCDPISGHTALYWYRQSLGQGLEFLIYFQGNSAPDKSGLPSDRFSAERTGGSVSTLTIQRTQQEDSAVYLCASSVGPGPNEQYFGPGTRLTVT.

This clonotype occurred a few times. CDR3: CASSAAGGGYNEQFF. The CDR3 region has the DNA TGCGCCAGCAGCGCGGCCGGGGGGGGCTACAATGAGCAGTTCTTC. The chain has TRBV5-1 and TRBJ2-1; 8 bases match TRBD2. This CDR3 is 15 amino acids long. V trimming: 4 bases; J trimming: 3 bases; junction bases outside the gene matches: 6. Germline lookup yields CDR1 SGHRS and CDR2 YFSETQ.

The chain combines TRBV6-5 with TRBJ2-7; the D call may be TRBD1 or TRBD2 (6 bases each). V was shortened by 0 bases and J by 2 bases, with 14 bases between the two germline ends. Germline values: CDR1 MNHEY, CDR2 SVGAGI. The CDR3 consists of 16 residues. The CDR3 is CASSYSSGGRPYEQYF. In DNA form, the CDR3 reads TGTGCCAGCAGTTACTCGAGTGGGGGGCGCCCCTACGAGCAGTACTTC.

The chain joins TRBV9 to TRBJ2-3, with 9 bases aligning to TRBD2. From germline, CDR1 is SGDLS and CDR2 YYNGEE. The ends lost 5 bases at V and 2 bases at J; junction bases unmatched: 6. CDR3 length: 15 amino acids. CDR3: CASSSQRGDTDTQYF. In DNA, the CDR3 is TGTGCCAGCAGTTCTCAGCGGGGGGACACAGATACGCAGTATTTT. The whole variable domain, filled in from reference TRBV9 and TRBJ2-3, reads DSGVTQTPKHLITATGQRVTLRCSPRSGDLSVYWYQQSLDQGLQFLIQYYNGEERAKGNILERFSAQQFPDLHSELNLSSLELGDSALYFCASSSQRGDTDTQYFGPGTRLTVL.

A word on this clonotype: This sequence may be a read error, since a much larger clone differs from it by one base. The chain uses TRBV2 and TRBJ2-3; D is possibly TRBD2 (5 bases). V lost 7 bases, J lost 2 bases, and 7 bases lay in between. Germline assignment: CDR1 SNHLY and CDR2 FYNNEI. The CDR3 runs 12 residues. The CDR3 protein is CASNRDTDTQYF. In DNA form, the CDR3 reads TGTGCCAGCAACCGGGACACAGATACGCAGTATTTT.

This clonotype came up a few times. The chain is built from TRBV29-1 and TRBJ1-2; D not resolved. Per germline, CDR1 SQVTM and CDR2 ANQGSEA. The CDR3 consists of 12 residues. V was clipped by 2 bases and J by 8 bases, with 12 bases between them. CDR3: CSVESLPGGYTF. The CDR3 bases are TGCAGCGTTGAATCTCTTCCGGGGGGCTACACCTTC.

This chain uses TRBV6-5 with TRBJ1-2; 7 nucleotides match TRBD1. Germline CDR1 reads MNHEY; CDR2 reads SVGAGI. The CDR3 is 12 residues long. V lost 10 bases to trimming and J lost 2 bases; unmatched junction nucleotides: 4. Here the CDR3 DNA reads TGTGCCACCATGACAGGGAACTATGGCTACACCTTC. This sequence encodes CATMTGNYGYTF.

V is TRBV4-2 and J is TRBJ1-1, with D unclear. The germline CDR1 and CDR2 sequences are LGHNA and YNFKEQ. V lost 4 bases and J lost 0, with 12 bases in between. The CDR3 consists of 15 residues. The CDR3 region has the DNA TGTGCCAGCAGCCCAGGCCGGGTTTTGAACACTGAAGCTTTCTTT. Translated, it gives CASSPGRVLNTEAFF.

This chain joins TRBV20-1 and TRBJ2-7; 10 nucleotides align to TRBD2. The CDR3 is 14 residues long. Germline CDR1 DFQATT, CDR2 SNEGSKA (reference sequence). V gave up 5 bases and J gave up 0 bases; unmatched junction bases: 4. The CDR3 reads CSALLAGVSYEQYF. CDR3 nucleotide sequence: TGCAGTGCTCTGCTAGCGGGGGTCTCCTACGAGCAGTACTTC.

The chain has TRBV5-6 and TRBJ1-2, with 8 bases fitting TRBD1. CDR1 is SGHDT, CDR2 YYEEEE, per germline. This CDR3 is built from 14 residues. The ends lost 3 bases at V and 6 bases at J; junction bases unmatched: 7. Here the CDR3 reads CASSYYDRGHGYTF. DNA of the CDR3: TGTGCCAGCAGCTACTATGACAGGGGCCATGGCTACACCTTC.

This clonotype occurred a few times. The chain uses TRBV4-1 and TRBJ2-5; 12 bases line up with TRBD2. CDR3 length equals 17 residues. The V and J ends lost 0 bases and 5 bases, in that order; junction bases with no gene match: 7. From germline, CDR1 is MGHRA and CDR2 YSYEKL. The CDR3 loop reads CASSQERLAGEGETQYF. The DNA of the CDR3 is TGCGCCAGCAGCCAAGAGAGACTAGCGGGGGAAGGGGAGACCCAGTACTTC.

The chain joins TRBV18 to TRBJ2-7; 7 bases are a match to TRBD1. The germline gives CDR1 KGHSH, CDR2 LQKENI. V gave up 0 bases and J gave up 0 bases; unmatched junction bases: 8. The CDR3 consists of 17 residues. The CDR3 bases are TGTGCCAGCTCACCACCAGGACAGGAAAGTGGCTCCTACGAGCAGTACTTC. Its translation: CASSPPGQESGSYEQYF.